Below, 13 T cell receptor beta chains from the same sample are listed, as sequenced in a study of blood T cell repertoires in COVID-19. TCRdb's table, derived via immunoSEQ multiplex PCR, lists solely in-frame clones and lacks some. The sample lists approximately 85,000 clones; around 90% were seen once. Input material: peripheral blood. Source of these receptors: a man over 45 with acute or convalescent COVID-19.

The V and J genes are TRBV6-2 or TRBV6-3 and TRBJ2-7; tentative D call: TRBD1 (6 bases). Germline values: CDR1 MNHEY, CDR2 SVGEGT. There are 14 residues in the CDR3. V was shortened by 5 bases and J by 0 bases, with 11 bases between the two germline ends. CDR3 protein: CASSRTGSSYEQYV. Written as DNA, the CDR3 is TGTGCCAGCAGTAGAACAGGGAGCTCCTACGAGCAGTACGTC.

The DNA of the CDR3 is TGTGCCAGCAGTCAGACAGGGTACGAGCAGTACGTC. It is translated as CASSQTGYEQYV. The V gene is TRBV6-5, the J gene TRBJ2-7; the match to TRBD1 covers 7 bases. Trimming at V came to 5 bases and at J to 4 bases, leaving 2 bases not matched to a gene. CDR1 is MNHEY, CDR2 SVGAGI, per germline. The CDR3 length is 12 residues.

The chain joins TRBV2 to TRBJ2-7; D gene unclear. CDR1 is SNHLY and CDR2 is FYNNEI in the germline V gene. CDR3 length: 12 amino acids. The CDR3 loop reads CTRGSYSYEQYF. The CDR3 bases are TGTACCCGAGGTAGCTACTCCTACGAGCAGTACTTC.

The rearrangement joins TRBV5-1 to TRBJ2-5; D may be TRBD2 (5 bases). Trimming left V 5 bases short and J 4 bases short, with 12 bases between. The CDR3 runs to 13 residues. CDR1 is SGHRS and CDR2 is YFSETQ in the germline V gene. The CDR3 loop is CASRTDWAETQYF. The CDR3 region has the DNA TGCGCCAGCAGGACGGACTGGGCAGAGACCCAGTACTTC. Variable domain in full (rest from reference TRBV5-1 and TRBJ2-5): KAGVTQTPRYLIKTRGQQVTLSCSPISGHRSVSWYQQTPGQGLQFLFEYFSETQRNKGNFPGRFSGRQFSNSRSEMNVSTLELGDSALYLCASRTDWAETQYFGPGTRLLVL.

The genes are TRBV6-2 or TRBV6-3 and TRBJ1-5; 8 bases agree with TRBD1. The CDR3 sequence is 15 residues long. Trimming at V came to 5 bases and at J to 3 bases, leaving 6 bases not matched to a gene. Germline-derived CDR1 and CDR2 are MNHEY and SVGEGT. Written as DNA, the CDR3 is TGTGCCAGCAGTCCGACAGGGGCCCCCAATCAGCCCCAGCATTTT. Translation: CASSPTGAPNQPQHF.

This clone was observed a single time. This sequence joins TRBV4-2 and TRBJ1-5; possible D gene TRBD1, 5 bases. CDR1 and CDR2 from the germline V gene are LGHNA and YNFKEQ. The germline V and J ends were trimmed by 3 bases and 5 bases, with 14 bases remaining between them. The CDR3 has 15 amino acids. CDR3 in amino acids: CASSHDRSTDQPQHF. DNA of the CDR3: TGTGCCAGCAGCCATGACAGATCTACGGATCAGCCCCAGCATTTT.

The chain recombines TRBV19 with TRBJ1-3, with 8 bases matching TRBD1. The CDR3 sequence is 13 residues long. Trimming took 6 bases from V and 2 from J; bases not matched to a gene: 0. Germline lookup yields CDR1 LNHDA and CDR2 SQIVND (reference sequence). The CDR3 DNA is TGTGCCAGTAGGACAGGGGCTGGAAACACCATATATTTT. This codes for CASRTGAGNTIYF.

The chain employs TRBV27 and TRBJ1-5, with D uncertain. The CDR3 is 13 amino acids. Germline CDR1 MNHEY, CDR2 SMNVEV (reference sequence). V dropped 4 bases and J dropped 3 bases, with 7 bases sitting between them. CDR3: CASSYTANQPQHF. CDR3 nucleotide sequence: TGTGCCAGCAGTTATACAGCCAATCAGCCCCAGCATTTT.

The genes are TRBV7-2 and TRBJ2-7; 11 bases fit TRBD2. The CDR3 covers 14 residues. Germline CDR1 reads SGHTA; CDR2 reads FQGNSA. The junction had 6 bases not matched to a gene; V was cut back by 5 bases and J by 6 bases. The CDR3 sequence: CASSLTSGDGEQYV. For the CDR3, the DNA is TGTGCCAGCAGCCTGACTAGCGGGGACGGCGAGCAGTACGTC.

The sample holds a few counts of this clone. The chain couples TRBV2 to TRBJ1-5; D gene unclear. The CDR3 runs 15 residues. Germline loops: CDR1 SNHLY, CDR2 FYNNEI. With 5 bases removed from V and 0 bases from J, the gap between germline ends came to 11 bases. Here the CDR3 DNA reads TGTGCCAGCAGTTCGTCAGGATTTAGCAATCAGCCCCAGCATTTT. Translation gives CASSSSGFSNQPQHF.

CDR3 nucleotide sequence: TGTGCCAGCAGTTCGACAGGGCTCAATAGCAATCAGCCCCAGCATTTT. The encoded protein is CASSSTGLNSNQPQHF. The chain is built from TRBV6-5 and TRBJ1-5, with 7 bases fitting TRBD1. The CDR3 extends over 16 amino acids. From germline, CDR1 is MNHEY and CDR2 SVGAGI. The V and J ends lost 4 bases and 0 bases, in that order; junction bases with no gene match: 6.

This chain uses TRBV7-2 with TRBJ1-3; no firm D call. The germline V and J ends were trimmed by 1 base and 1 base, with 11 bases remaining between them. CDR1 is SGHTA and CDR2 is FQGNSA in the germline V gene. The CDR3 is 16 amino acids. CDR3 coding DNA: TGTGCCAGCAGCTTAGTGGTATCCAGTTCTGGAAACACCATATATTTT. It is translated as CASSLVVSSSGNTIYF.

In DNA form, the CDR3 reads TGTGCCAGCAGTCCAGGACTAGCGGGGCCCGGCGGGGATACGCAGTATTTT. Its protein is CASSPGLAGPGGDTQYF. This sequence joins TRBV6-4 and TRBJ2-3; TRBD2 agrees at 12 bases. The CDR3 sequence is 17 residues long. With V trimmed by 5 bases and J by 6 bases, 12 bases remained unmatched. Per germline, CDR1 MRHNA and CDR2 SNTAGT.